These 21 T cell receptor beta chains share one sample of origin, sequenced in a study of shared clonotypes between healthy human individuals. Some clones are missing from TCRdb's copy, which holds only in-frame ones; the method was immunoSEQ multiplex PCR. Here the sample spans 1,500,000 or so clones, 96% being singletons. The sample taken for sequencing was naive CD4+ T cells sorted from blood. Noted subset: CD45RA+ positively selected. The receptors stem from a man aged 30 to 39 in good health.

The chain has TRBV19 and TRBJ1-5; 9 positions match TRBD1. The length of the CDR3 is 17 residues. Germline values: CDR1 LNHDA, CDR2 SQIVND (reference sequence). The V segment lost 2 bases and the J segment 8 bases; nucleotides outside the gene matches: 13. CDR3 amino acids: CASSIRGDRAVGEPQHF. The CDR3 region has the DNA TGTGCCAGTAGTATAAGGGGGGACAGGGCCGTCGGCGAGCCCCAGCATTTT. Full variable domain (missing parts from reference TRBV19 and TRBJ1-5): DGGITQSPKYLFRKEGQNVTLSCEQNLNHDAMYWYRQDPGQGLRLIYYSQIVNDFQKGDIAEGYSVSREKKESFPLTVTSAQKNPTAFYLCASSIRGDRAVGEPQHFGDGTRLSIL.

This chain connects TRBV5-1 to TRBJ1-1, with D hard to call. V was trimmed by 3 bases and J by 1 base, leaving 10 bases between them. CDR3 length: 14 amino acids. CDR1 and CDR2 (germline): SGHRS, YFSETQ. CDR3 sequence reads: CASSSNPGNTEAFF. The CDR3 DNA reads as TGCGCCAGCAGCTCGAACCCTGGGAACACTGAAGCTTTCTTT.

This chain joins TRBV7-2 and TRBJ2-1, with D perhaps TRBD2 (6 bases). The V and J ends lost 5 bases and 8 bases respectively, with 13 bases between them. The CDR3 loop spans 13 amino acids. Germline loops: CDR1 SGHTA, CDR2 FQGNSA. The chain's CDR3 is CASSPRLVDEQFF. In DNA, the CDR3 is TGTGCCAGCAGCCCCCGACTAGTCGATGAGCAGTTCTTC.

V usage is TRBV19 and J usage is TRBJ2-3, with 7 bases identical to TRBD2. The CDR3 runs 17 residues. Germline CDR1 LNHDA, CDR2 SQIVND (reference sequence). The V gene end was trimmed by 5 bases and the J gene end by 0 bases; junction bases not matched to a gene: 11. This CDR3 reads CASSARGGGRSTDTQYF. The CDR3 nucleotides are TGTGCCAGTAGTGCCCGGGGCGGCGGGAGAAGCACAGATACGCAGTATTTT.

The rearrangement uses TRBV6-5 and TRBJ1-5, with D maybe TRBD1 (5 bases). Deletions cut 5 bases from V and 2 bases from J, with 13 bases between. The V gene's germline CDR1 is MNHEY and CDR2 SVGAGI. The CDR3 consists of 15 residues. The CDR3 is CASSPHGGGNQPQHF. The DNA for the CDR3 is TGTGCCAGCAGTCCCCACGGGGGGGGCAATCAGCCCCAGCATTTT.

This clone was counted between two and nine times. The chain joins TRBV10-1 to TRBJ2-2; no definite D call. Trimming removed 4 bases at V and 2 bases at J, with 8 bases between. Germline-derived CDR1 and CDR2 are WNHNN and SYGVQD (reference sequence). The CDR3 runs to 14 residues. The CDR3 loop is CASSALHNTGELFF. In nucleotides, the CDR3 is TGCGCCAGCAGTGCGCTCCACAACACCGGGGAGCTGTTTTTT.

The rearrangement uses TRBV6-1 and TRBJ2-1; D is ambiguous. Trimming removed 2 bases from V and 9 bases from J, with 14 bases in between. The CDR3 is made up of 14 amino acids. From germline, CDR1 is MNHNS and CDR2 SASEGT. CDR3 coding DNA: TGTGCCAGCAGTGAACTCCCCAGCCGCGGTGAGCAGTTCTTC. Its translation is CASSELPSRGEQFF.

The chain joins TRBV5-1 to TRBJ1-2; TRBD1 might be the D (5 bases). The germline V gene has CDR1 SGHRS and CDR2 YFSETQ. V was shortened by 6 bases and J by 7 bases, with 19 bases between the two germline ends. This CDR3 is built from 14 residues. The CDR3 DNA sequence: TGCGCCAGCACCCTAACAGCAGGGTCGTTTGGCTACACCTTC. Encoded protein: CASTLTAGSFGYTF.

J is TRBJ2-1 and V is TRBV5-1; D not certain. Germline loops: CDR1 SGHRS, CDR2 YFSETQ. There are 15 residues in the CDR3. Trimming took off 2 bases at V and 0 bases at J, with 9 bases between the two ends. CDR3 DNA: TGCGCCAGCAGCTTATCTACATTCTCCTACAATGAGCAGTTCTTC. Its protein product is CASSLSTFSYNEQFF. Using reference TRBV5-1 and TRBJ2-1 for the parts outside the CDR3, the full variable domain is KAGVTQTPRYLIKTRGQQVTLSCSPISGHRSVSWYQQTPGQGLQFLFEYFSETQRNKGNFPGRFSGRQFSNSRSEMNVSTLELGDSALYLCASSLSTFSYNEQFFGPGTRLTVL.

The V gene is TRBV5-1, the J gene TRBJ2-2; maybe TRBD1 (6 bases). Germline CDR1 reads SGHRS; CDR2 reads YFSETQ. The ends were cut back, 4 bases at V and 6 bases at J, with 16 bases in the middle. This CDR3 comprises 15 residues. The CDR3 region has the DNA TGCGCCAGCAGCAGGGCCCTGACAGGACCCGGGGAGCTGTTTTTT. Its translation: CASSRALTGPGELFF.

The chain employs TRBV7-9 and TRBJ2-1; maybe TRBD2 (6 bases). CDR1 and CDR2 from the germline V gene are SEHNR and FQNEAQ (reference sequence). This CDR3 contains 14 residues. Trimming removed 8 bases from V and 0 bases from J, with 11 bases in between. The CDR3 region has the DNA TGTGCCAGCCTTCTAGCGTACTCCTACAATGAGCAGTTCTTC. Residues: CASLLAYSYNEQFF.

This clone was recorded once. The CDR3 sequence is CASSYDSRNTEAFF. Here the CDR3 DNA reads TGTGCCAGCAGTTACGACTCCCGGAACACTGAAGCTTTCTTT. V is TRBV6-5 and J is TRBJ1-1; the D is unclear. This CDR3 is built from 14 residues. The germline V gene has CDR1 MNHEY and CDR2 SVGAGI. Trimming left V 2 bases short and J 1 base short, with 8 bases between.

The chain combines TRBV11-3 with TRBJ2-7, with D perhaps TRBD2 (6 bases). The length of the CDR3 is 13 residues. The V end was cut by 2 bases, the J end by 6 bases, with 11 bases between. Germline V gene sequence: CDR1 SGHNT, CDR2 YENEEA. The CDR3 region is CASSLTGGAEQYF. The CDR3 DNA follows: TGTGCCAGCAGCTTAACTGGCGGGGCCGAGCAGTACTTC.

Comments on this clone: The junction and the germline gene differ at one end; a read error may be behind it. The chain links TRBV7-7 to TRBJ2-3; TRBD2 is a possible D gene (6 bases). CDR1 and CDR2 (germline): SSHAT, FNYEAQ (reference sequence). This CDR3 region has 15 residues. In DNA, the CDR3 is TGTGCTAGCAGCCCCGGGACTGGAAACACAGATACGCAGTATTTT. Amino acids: CASSPGTGNTDTQYF.

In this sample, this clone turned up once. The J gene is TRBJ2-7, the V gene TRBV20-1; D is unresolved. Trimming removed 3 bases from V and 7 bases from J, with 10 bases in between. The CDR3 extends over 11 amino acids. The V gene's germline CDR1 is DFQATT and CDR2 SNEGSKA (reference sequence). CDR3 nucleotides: TGCAGTGCTAGTACTCCTAGGGAGCAGTACTTC. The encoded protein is CSASTPREQYF.

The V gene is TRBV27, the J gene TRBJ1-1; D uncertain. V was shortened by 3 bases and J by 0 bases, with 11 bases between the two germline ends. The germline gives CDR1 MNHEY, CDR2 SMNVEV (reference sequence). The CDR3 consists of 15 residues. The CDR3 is CASSFWDRMNTEAFF. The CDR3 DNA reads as TGTGCCAGCAGTTTTTGGGATCGCATGAACACTGAAGCTTTCTTT.

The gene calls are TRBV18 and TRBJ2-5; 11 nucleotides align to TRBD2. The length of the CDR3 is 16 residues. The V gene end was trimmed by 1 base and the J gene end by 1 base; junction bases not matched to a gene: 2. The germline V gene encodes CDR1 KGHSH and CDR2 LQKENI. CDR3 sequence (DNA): TGTGCCAGCTCACCACAGGGACTAGCGGTCCAAGAGACCCAGTACTTC. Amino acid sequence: CASSPQGLAVQETQYF.

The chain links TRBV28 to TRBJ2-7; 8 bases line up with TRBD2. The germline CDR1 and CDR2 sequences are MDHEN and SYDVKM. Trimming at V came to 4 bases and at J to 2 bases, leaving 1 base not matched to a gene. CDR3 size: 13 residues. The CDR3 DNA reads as TGTGCCAGCAGTTATAGCGGGGCCTACGAGCAGTACTTC. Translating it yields CASSYSGAYEQYF.

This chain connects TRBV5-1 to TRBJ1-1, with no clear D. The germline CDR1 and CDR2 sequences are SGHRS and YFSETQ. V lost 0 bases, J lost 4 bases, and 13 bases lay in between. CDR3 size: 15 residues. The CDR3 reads CASSLGPAVGTEAFF. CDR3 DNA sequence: TGCGCCAGCAGCTTGGGGCCAGCAGTAGGCACTGAAGCTTTCTTT.

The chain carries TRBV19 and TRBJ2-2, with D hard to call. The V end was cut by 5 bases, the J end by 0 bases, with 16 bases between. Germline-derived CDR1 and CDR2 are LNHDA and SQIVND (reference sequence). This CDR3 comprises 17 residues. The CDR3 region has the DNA TGTGCCAGTAGTGGCCTGCGAGAGTCTTCGAACACCGGGGAGCTGTTTTTT. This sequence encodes CASSGLRESSNTGELFF.

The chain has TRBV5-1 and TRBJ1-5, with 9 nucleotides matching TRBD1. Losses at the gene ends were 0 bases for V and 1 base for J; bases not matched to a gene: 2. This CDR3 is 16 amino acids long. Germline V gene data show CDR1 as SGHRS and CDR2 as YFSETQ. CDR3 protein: CASSLGTGASNQPQHF. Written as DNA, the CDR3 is TGCGCCAGCAGCTTGGGGACAGGGGCAAGCAATCAGCCCCAGCATTTT.